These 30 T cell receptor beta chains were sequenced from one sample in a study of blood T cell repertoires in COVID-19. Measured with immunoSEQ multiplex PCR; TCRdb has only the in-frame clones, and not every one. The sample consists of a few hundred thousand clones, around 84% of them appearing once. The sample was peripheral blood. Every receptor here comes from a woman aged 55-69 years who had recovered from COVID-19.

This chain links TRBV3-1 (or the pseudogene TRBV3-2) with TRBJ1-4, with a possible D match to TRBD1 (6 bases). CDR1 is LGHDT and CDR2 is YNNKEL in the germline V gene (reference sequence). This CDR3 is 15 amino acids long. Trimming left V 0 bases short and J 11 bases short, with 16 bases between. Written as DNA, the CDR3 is TGTGCCAGCAGCCAAGATATTACAGGGTCACGGAAACTGTTTTTT. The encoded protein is CASSQDITGSRKLFF.

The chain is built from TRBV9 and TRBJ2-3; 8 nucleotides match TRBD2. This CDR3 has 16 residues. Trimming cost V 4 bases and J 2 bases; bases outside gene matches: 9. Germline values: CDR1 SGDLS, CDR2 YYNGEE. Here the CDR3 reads CASSPKRGPNTDTQYF. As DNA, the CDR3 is TGTGCCAGCAGCCCAAAGCGGGGGCCGAACACAGATACGCAGTATTTT.

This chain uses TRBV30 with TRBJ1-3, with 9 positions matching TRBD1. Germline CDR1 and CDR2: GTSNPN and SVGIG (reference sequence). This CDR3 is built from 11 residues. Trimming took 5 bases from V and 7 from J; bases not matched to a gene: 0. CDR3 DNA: TGTGCCTGGGGGACAGGGAACACCATATATTTT. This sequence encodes CAWGTGNTIYF.

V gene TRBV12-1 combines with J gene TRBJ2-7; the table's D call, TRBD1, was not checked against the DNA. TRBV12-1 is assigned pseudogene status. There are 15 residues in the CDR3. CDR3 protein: CASSFLRQSSYEQYF. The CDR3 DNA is TGTGCCAGCAGCTTTTTGAGACAGAGCTCCTACGAGCAGTACTTC.

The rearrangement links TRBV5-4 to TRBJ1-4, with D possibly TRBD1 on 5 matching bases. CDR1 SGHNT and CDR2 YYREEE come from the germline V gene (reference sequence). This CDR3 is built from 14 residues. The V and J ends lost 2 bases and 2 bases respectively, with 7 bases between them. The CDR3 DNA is TGTGCCAGCAGCTTACAGGCTACTAATGAAAAACTGTTTTTT. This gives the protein CASSLQATNEKLFF.

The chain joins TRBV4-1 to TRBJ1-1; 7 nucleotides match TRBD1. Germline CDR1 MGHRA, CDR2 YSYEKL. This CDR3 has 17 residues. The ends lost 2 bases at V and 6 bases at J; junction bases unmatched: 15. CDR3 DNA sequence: TGCGCCAGCAGCCAACCGCGGTTAGGCAGGGGGAGATCTGAAGCTTTCTTT. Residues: CASSQPRLGRGRSEAFF.

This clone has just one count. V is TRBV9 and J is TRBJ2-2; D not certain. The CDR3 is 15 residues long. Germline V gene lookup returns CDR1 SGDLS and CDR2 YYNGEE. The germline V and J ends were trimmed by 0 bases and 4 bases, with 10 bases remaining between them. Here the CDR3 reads CASSVAGRLTGELFF. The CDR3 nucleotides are TGTGCCAGCAGCGTAGCTGGCAGACTCACCGGGGAGCTGTTTTTT.

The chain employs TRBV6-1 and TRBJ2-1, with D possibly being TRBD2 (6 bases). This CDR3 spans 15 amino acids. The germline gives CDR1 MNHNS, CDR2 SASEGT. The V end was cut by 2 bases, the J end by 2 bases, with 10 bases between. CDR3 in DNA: TGTGCCAGCAGTGAAAGGGACTTGGCCTACAATGAGCAGTTCTTC. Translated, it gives CASSERDLAYNEQFF.

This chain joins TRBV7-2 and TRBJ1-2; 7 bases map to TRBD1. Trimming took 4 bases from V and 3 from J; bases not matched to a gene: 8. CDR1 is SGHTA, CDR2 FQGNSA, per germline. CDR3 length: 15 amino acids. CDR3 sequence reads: CASSYGPGTDYGYTF. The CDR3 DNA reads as TGTGCCAGCAGCTATGGACCCGGGACAGACTATGGCTACACCTTC.

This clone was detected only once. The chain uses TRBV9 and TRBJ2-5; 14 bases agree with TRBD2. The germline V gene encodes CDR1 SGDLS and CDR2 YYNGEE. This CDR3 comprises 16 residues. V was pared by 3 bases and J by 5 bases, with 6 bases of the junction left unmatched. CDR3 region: CASSGLAGGLGETQYF. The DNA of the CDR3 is TGTGCCAGCAGCGGACTAGCGGGGGGGCTTGGGGAGACCCAGTACTTC. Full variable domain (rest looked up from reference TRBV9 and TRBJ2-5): DSGVTQTPKHLITATGQRVTLRCSPRSGDLSVYWYQQSLDQGLQFLIQYYNGEERAKGNILERFSAQQFPDLHSELNLSSLELGDSALYFCASSGLAGGLGETQYFGPGTRLLVL.

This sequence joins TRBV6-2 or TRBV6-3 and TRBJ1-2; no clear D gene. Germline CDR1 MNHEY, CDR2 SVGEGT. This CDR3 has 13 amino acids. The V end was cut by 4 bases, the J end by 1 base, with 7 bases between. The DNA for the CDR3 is TGTGCCAGCAGTTCCCGGGATAACTATGGCTACACCTTC. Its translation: CASSSRDNYGYTF.

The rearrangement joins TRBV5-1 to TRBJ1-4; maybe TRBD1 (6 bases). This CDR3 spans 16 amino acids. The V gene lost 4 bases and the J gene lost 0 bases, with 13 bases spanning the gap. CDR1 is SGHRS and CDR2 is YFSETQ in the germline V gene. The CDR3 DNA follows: TGCGCCAGCAGCGCCGGGACAATTTCAACTAATGAAAAACTGTTTTTT. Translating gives CASSAGTISTNEKLFF.

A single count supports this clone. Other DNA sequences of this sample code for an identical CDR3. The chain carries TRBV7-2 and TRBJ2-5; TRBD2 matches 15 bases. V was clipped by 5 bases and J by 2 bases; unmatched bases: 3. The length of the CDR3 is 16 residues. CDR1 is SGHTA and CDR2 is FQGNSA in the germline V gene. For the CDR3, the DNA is TGTGCCAGCAGCCTCGGGACTAGCGGGGGGCAAGAGACCCAGTACTTC. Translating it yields CASSLGTSGGQETQYF.

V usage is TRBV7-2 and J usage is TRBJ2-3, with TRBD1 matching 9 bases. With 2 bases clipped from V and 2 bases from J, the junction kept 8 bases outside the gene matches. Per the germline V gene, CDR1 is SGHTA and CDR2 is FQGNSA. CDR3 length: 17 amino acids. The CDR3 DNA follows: TGTGCCAGCAGCTTACCCCGACAGGGGGTTACCACAGATACGCAGTATTTT. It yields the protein CASSLPRQGVTTDTQYF.

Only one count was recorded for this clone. CDR3 region: CASSFQDRGGILAKNIQYF. For the CDR3, the DNA is TGTGCCAGCAGTTTCCAGGACAGGGGGGGGATACTAGCCAAAAACATTCAGTACTTC. The chain recombines TRBV27 with TRBJ2-4; 10 positions agree with TRBD1. Germline V gives CDR1 MNHEY, CDR2 SMNVEV (reference sequence). With 3 bases clipped from V and 0 bases from J, the junction kept 11 bases outside the gene matches. This CDR3 is built from 19 residues.

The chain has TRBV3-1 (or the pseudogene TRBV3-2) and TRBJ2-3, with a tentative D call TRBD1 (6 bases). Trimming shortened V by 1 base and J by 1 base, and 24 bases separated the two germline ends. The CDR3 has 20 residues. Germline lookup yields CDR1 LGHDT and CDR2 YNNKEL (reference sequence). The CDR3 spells CASSQAGYVGGSSGTDTQYF. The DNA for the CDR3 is TGTGCCAGCAGCCAAGCCGGATACGTAGGGGGAAGCTCCGGCACAGATACGCAGTATTTT.

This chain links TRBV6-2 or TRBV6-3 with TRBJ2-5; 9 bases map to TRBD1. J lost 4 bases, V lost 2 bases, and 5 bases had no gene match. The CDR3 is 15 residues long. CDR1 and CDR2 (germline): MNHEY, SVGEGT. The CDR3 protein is CASSYGQGYRETQYF. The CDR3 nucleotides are TGTGCCAGCAGTTACGGACAGGGGTATCGAGAGACCCAGTACTTC.

As DNA, the CDR3 is TGTGCCAGCAGCGGGACAGGTTATGGAACAGATACGCAGTATTTT. Its protein is CASSGTGYGTDTQYF. The chain joins TRBV7-9 to TRBJ2-3; TRBD1 agrees at 8 bases. CDR3 length equals 15 residues. CDR1 and CDR2 from the germline V gene are SEHNR and FQNEAQ (reference sequence). After removal of 5 bases from V and 3 bases from J, the junction contained 7 bases not matched to a gene.

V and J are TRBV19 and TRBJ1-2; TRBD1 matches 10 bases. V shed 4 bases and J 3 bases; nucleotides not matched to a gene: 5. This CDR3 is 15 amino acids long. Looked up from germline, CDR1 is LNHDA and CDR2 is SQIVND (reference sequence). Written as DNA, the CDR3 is TGTGCCAGTAGTACCGGGACAGGGGCGTACTATGGCTACACCTTC. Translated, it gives CASSTGTGAYYGYTF.

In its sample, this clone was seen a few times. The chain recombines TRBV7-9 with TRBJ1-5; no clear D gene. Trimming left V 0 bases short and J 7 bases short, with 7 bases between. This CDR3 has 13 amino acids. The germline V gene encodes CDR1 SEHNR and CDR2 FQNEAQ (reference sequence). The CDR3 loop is CASSLAGGQPQHF. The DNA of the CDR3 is TGTGCCAGCAGCTTAGCGGGAGGCCAGCCCCAGCATTTT. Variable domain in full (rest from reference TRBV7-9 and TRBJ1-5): DTGVSQNPRHKITKRGQNVTFRCDPISEHNRLYWYRQTLGQGPEFLTYFQNEAQLEKSRLLSDRFSAERPKGSFSTLEIQRTEQGDSAMYLCASSLAGGQPQHFGDGTRLSIL.

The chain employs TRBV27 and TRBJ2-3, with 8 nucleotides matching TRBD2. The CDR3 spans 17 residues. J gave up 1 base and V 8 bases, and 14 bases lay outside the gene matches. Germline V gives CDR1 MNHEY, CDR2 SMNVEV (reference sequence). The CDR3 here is CASGPRKAGVGTDTQYF. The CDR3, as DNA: TGTGCCAGCGGACCGAGAAAAGCGGGGGTTGGCACAGATACGCAGTATTTT.

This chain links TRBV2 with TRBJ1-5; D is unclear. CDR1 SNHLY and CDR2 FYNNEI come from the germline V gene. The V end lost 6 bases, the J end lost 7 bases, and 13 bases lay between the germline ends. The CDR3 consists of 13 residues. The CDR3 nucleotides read TGTGCCAGCAGGGGCGAGTCCATGCAGCCCCAGCATTTT. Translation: CASRGESMQPQHF.

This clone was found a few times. For the CDR3, the DNA is TGCGCCAGCAGCCAAGAAGGCGGGGGGCCCCACAAATCCTACGAGCAGTACTTC. Protein: CASSQEGGGPHKSYEQYF. The chain recombines TRBV4-1 with TRBJ2-7, with TRBD2 matching over 8 bases. Germline V lookup: CDR1 MGHRA, CDR2 YSYEKL. Trimming at V came to 0 bases and at J to 1 base, leaving 11 bases not matched to a gene. The CDR3 runs 18 residues.

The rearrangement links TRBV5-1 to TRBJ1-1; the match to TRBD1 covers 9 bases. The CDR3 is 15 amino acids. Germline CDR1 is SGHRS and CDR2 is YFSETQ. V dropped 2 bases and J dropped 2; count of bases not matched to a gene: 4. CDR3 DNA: TGCGCCAGCAGCTTCACAGGGGGCGTAAACACTGAAGCTTTCTTT. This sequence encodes CASSFTGGVNTEAFF.

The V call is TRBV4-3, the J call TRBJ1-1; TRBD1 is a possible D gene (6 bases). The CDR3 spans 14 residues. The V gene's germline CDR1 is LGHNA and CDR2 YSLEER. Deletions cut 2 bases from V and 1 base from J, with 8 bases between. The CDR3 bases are TGCGCCAGCAGCCAACCGGACAGGAACACTGAAGCTTTCTTT. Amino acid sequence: CASSQPDRNTEAFF.

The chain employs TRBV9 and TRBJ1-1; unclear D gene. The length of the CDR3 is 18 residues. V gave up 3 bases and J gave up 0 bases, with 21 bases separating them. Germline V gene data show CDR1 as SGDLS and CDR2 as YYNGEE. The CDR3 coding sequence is TGTGCCAGCAGCGCGAATAGTCTGGGCACCGGCTTGAACACTGAAGCTTTCTTT. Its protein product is CASSANSLGTGLNTEAFF.

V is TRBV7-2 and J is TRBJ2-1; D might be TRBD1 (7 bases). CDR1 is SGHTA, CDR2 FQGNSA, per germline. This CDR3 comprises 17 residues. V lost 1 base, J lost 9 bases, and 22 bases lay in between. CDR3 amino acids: CASSLVGPGGRGVEQFF. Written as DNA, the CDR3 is TGTGCCAGCAGCTTAGTGGGCCCAGGGGGGCGTGGTGTTGAGCAGTTCTTC.

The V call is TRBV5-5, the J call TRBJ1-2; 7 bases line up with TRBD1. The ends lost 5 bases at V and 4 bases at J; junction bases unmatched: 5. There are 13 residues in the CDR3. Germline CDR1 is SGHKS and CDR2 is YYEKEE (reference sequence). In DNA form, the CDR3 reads TGTGCCAGCAGTCAGGGACAGCTCTATGGCTACACCTTC. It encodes CASSQGQLYGYTF.

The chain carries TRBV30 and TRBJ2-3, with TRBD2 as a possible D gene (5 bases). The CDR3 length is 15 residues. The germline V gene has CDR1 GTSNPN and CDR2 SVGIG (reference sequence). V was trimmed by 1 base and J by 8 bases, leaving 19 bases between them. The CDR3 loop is CAWSGPGHKAGTQYF. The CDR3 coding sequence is TGTGCCTGGAGTGGTCCCGGGCATAAGGCGGGTACGCAGTATTTT. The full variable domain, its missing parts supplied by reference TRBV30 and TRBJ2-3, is SQTIHQWPATLVQPVGSPLSLECTVEGTSNPNLYWYRQAAGRGLQLLFYSVGIGQISSEVPQNLSASRPQDRQFILSSKKLLLSDSGFYLCAWSGPGHKAGTQYFGPGTRLTVL.

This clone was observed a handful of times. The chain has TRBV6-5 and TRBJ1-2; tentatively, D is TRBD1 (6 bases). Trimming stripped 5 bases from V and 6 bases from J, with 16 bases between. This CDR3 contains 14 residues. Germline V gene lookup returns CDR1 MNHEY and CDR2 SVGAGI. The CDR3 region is CASSSRGGKNGYTF. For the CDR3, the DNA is TGTGCCAGCAGTAGTAGGGGGGGTAAGAATGGCTACACCTTC.